This TCR beta chain is from a study of T cell repertoires in cytomegalovirus infection. Study background: Peptides in the study included HLA-C-restricted and HLA-B-restricted CMV epitopes. Based on public TCR beta signatures, there were indications of CMV infection and of a matching HLA type. Study observations and caveats: HLA-C-restricted TCR beta clonotypes specific for CMV led the ex vivo response. Cumulative frequency (of public TCR beta family members) identified carriers of CMV plus the relevant HLA.

TCRdb reanalysed the reads using MiXCR and keeps one entry per CDR3 protein. Among 300,000 or so distinct CDR3 sequences listed, just under 25% were seen once. In germline, CDR1 is DFQATT, CDR2 SNEGSKA (reference sequence). This CDR3 is 13 amino acids long. J lost 3 bases, V lost 5 bases, and 3 bases had no gene match. A note on this clonotype: Its antigen is currently unknown.

This chain links TRBV20-1 with TRBJ2-7; TRBD2 aligns across 11 bases. The TCR sequence derives from a human donor in good health (CMV status not recorded). Some clones in this sample may be carry-over from other donors' samples. Sequenced here: cultured PBMCs, sampled from culture after CMV antigen stimulation. CDR3 bases: TGCAGTGCTTTACTAGCGGGAGTCTACGAGCAGTACTTC. Protein: CSALLAGVYEQYF.